This TCR beta chain comes out of a study of monozygotic twins with inflammatory bowel disease. TCRdb re-called the 5' RACE reads; every CDR3 protein appears as one record, without DNA. The sample includes about 210,000 distinct CDR3 sequences. Blood (just over 2.4 ml) was collected from every donor individually. Investigators extracted total RNA from whole blood and did not sort T cells. This CDR3 region has 15 residues. CDR1 is SGHTA and CDR2 is FQGNSA in the germline V gene. This chain connects TRBV7-2 to TRBJ2-7. Source material: blood. The receptor was derived from a human donor with ulcerative colitis or Crohn's disease, or a healthy co-twin of an affected twin (not recorded which). CDR3 protein: CASSRVAGGPYEQYF.